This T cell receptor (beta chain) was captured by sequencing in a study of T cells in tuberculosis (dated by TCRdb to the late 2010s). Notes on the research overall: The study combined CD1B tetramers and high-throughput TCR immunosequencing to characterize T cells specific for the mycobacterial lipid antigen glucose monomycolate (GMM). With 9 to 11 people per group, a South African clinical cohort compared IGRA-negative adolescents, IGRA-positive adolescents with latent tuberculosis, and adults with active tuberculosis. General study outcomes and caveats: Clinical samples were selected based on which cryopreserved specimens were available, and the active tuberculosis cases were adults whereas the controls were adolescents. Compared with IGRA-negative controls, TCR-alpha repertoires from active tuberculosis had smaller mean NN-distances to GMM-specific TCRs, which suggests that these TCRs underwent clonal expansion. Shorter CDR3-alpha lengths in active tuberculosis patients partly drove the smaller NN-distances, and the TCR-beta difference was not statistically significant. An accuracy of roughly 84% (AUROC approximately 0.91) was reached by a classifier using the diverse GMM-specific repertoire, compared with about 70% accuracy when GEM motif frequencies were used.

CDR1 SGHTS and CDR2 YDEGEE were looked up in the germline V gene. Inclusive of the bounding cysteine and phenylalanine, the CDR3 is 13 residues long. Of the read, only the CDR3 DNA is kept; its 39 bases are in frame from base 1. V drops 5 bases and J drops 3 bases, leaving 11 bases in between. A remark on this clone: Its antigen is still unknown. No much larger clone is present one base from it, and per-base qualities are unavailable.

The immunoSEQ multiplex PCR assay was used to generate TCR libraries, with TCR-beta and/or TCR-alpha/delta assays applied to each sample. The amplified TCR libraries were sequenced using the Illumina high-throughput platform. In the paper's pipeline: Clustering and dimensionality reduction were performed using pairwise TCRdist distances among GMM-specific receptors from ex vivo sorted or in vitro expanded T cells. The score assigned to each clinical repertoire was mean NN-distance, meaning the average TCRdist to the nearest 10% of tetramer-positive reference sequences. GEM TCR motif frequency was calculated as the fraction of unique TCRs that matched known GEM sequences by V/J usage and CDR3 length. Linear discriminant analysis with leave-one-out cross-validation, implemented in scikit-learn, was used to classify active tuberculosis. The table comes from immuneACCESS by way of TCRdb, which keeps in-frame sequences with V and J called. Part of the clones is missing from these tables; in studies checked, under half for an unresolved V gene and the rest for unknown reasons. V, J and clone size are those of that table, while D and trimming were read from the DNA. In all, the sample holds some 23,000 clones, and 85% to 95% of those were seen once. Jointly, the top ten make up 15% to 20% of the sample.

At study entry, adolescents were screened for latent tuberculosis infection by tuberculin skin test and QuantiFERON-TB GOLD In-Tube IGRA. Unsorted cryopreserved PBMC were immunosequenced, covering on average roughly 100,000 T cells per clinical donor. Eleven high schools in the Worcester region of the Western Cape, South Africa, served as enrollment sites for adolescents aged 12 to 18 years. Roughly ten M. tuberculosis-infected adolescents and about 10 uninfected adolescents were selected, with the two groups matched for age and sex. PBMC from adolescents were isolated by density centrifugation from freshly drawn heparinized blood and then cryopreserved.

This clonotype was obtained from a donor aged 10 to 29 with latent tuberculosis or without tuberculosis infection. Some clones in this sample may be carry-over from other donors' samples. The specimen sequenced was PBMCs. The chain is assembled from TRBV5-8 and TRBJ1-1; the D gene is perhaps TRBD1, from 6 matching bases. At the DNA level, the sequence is TGTGCCAGCAGGGGGGCTCTGGACACTGAAGCTTTCTTT. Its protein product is CASRGALDTEAFF.